This T cell receptor beta chain was captured by sequencing in a study of neurological immune-mediated disorders. Study background: Of the roughly 35 patients who had multiple sclerosis, around 30 had the relapsing-remitting form and 3 had the secondary progressive form. Notes on the study in general: Private repertoires in all groups were suggested by the absence of shared CDR3 amino acid sequences among expanded clones across subjects. The multiple sclerosis repertoire cluster showed no association with any clinical or MRI feature. The authors stated that larger cohorts are needed.

Using its own MiXCR run on the 5' RACE reads, TCRdb lists one record per CDR3 protein. The sample has some 80,000 distinct CDR3 sequences; 3.5% to 5.5% are singletons. Germline CDR1 SGHRS, CDR2 YFSETQ. The CDR3 consists of 15 residues. The V end lost 4 bases, the J end lost 0 bases, and 14 bases lay between the germline ends. Regarding time point: longitudinal time-point 3. At least ten counts were recorded for this clonotype. Its antigen is not known. The sequence came from a woman aged 60-70 years with multiple sclerosis. The specimen was PBMCs. The chain uses TRBV5-1 and TRBJ2-7; D possibly corresponds to TRBD1 (5 bases). The CDR3 DNA reads TGCGCCAGCAGCGTGACAGCACCTCCCTCCTACGAGCAGTACTTC. Residues: CASSVTAPPSYEQYF.